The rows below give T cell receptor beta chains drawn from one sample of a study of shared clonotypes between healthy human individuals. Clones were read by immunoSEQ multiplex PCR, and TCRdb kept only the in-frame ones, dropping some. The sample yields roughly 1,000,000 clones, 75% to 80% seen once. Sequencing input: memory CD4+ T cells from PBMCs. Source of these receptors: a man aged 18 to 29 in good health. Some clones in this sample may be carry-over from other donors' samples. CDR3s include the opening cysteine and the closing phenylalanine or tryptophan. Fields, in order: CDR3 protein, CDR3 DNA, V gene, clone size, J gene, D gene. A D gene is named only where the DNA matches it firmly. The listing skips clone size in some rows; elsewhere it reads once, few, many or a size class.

CASSDPGRLYGYTF | TGTGCCAGCAGTGATCCGGGACGCCTTTATGGCTACACCTTC | TRBV6-1 | . | TRBJ1-2 | .
CATSRPGLAGSQYQETQYF | TGTGCCACCAGCAGGCCCGGACTAGCGGGATCACAGTACCAAGAGACCCAGTACTTC | TRBV15 | once | TRBJ2-5 | TRBD2
CASSYSDRDLEQYF | TGTGCCAGCAGTTACTCGGACAGGGATCTGGAGCAGTACTTC | TRBV6-6 | . | TRBJ2-7 | TRBD1
CASSRDSGYEQYF | TGTGCCAGCAGCCGGGACAGCGGCTACGAGCAGTACTTC | TRBV2 | . | TRBJ2-7 | TRBD1
CASRRSTDTQYF | TGTGCCAGCAGACGCAGCACAGATACGCAGTATTTT | TRBV27 | . | TRBJ2-3 | .
CASSPIAGNNNEQFF | TGTGCCAGCTCACCAATAGCGGGTAATAACAATGAGCAGTTCTTC | TRBV18 | . | TRBJ2-1 | TRBD2
CASSLFEGTGLAGGNEQFF | TGTGCCAGCAGCTTGTTCGAGGGAACAGGACTAGCGGGAGGAAATGAGCAGTTCTTC | TRBV5-4 | . | TRBJ2-1 | TRBD2
CASSVFSSYNSPLHF | TGTGCCAGCTCTGTCTTCAGCTCCTATAATTCACCCCTCCACTTT | TRBV6-1 | . | TRBJ1-6 | .
CASSSVGYEQYF | TGTGCCAGCAGCTCCGTTGGCTACGAGCAGTACTTC | TRBV11-3 | . | TRBJ2-7 | .
CASSLARNRQETQYF | TGTGCCAGCAGCTTAGCGCGGAACAGACAAGAGACCCAGTACTTC | TRBV7-9 | . | TRBJ2-5 | .
CASSPGQGGNTIYF | TGTGCCAGCTCGCCGGGACAGGGAGGAAACACCATATATTTT | TRBV18 | many | TRBJ1-3 | TRBD1
CASSYPQGTLETQYF | TGTGCCAGCAGTTACCCCCAGGGGACCTTAGAGACCCAGTACTTC | TRBV6-6 | . | TRBJ2-5 | .
CASSSRLADEQFF | TGTGCCAGCAGCTCCCGACTAGCGGATGAGCAGTTCTTC | TRBV13 | . | TRBJ2-1 | TRBD2
CASSASGRADTQYF | TGTGCCAGCAGCGCAAGCGGGAGAGCAGATACGCAGTATTTT | TRBV7-3 | . | TRBJ2-3 | TRBD2
CASSLGGNTDTQYF | TGTGCCAGCAGCTTAGGGGGAAACACAGATACGCAGTATTTT | TRBV7-2 | . | TRBJ2-3 | .
CASSVQGEMNTEAFF | TGTGCCAGCAGCGTGCAGGGGGAAATGAACACTGAAGCTTTCTTT | TRBV9 | . | TRBJ1-1 | TRBD1
CASSLDDGPYEQYF | TGCGCCAGCAGCTTGGACGACGGACCCTACGAGCAGTACTTC | TRBV5-1 | . | TRBJ2-7 | .
CASSFLQGYVNEQFF | TGCGCCAGCAGCTTTTTGCAGGGGTACGTCAATGAGCAGTTCTTC | TRBV5-1 | . | TRBJ2-1 | .
CAISGGWLTGELFF | TGTGCCATCAGTGGTGGTTGGCTGACCGGGGAGCTGTTTTTT | TRBV10-3 | . | TRBJ2-2 | .
CASSQDHRGSYEQYF | TGCGCCAGCAGCCAAGACCACAGGGGATCCTACGAGCAGTACTTC | TRBV4-1 | . | TRBJ2-7 | TRBD1
CAWNKALGGYTF | TGTGCCTGGAATAAGGCCCTTGGGGGCTACACCTTC | TRBV30 | once | TRBJ1-2 | .
CASGSPGNTGELFF | TGTGCTAGTGGTTCCCCCGGGAACACCGGGGAGCTGTTTTTT | TRBV12-5 | . | TRBJ2-2 | .
CASSFLRSGPGELFF | TGTGCCAGCAGCTTCCTCCGGTCGGGACCCGGGGAGCTGTTTTTT | TRBV7-8 | . | TRBJ2-2 | .
CASSLVLADYNEQFF | TGTGCCAGCAGCTTAGTACTAGCGGACTACAATGAGCAGTTCTTC | TRBV7-2 | . | TRBJ2-1 | TRBD2
CASSLVPSTGYYEQYF | TGTGCCAGCAGTTTAGTCCCTAGCACTGGTTACTACGAGCAGTACTTC | TRBV27 | once | TRBJ2-7 | .
CASSIDGRVTGELFF | TGTGCCAGTAGTATAGACGGGAGGGTCACCGGGGAGCTGTTTTTT | TRBV19 | . | TRBJ2-2 | TRBD2
CASSLGGGIGETQYF | TGTGCCAGCAGCTTAGGCGGGGGGATCGGGGAGACCCAGTACTTC | TRBV7-8 | . | TRBJ2-5 | TRBD2
CATSRVRGGVAYNEQFF | TGTGCCACCAGCAGAGTCAGAGGTGGCGTTGCCTACAATGAGCAGTTCTTC | TRBV15 | . | TRBJ2-1 | .
CSVEAQGPEAFF | TGCAGCGTTGAAGCGCAGGGGCCTGAAGCTTTCTTT | TRBV29-1 | few | TRBJ1-1 | .
CASSLSRQGGDTQYF | TGTGCCAGCAGTTTATCGCGGCAGGGGGGGGATACGCAGTATTTT | TRBV27 | . | TRBJ2-3 | .
CASSGGTGGTEAFF | TGTGCCAGCAGTGGGGGGACAGGGGGAACTGAAGCTTTCTTT | TRBV28 | . | TRBJ1-1 | TRBD1
CASSKATGLAEAFF | TGCGCCAGCAGCAAGGCGACAGGGTTGGCTGAAGCTTTCTTT | TRBV5-1 | few | TRBJ1-1 | TRBD1
CAISADREQTQYF | TGTGCCATCAGCGCAGACAGGGAACAGACCCAGTACTTC | TRBV10-3 | . | TRBJ2-5 | TRBD1
CASNRERNTGELFF | TGTGCCAGTAATCGGGAGAGGAACACCGGGGAGCTGTTTTTT | TRBV6-1 | once | TRBJ2-2 | .
CAWSDSSYEQYF | TGTGCCTGGAGTGACAGTTCCTACGAGCAGTACTTC | TRBV30 | . | TRBJ2-7 | .
CATPTGSAPDTQYF | TGTGCCACCCCCACCGGGTCAGCTCCCGATACGCAGTATTTT | TRBV28 | . | TRBJ2-3 | .
CASSPSGSRPDTQYF | TGTGCCAGCAGCCCAAGTGGCTCCCGCCCAGATACGCAGTATTTT | TRBV9 | . | TRBJ2-3 | .
CASSQGPPSYEQYF | TGTGCCAGCAGCCAGGGGCCACCCTCCTACGAGCAGTACTTC | TRBV14 | once | TRBJ2-7 | .
CASSLIPGNTEAFF | TGTGCCAGCAGCTTAATCCCAGGGAATACTGAAGCTTTCTTT | TRBV7-3 | once | TRBJ1-1 | .
CSAGRGYEQYF | TGCAGTGCGGGTCGGGGGTACGAGCAGTACTTC | TRBV20-1 | . | TRBJ2-7 | .
CASSLTGTGAPNYGYTF | TGTGCCAGCAGCTTAACCGGGACAGGGGCCCCTAACTATGGCTACACCTTC | TRBV7-9 | . | TRBJ1-2 | TRBD1
CASSKLQGVAGNTIYF | TGTGCCAGCAGCAAATTACAGGGGGTGGCTGGAAACACCATATATTTT | TRBV7-2 | . | TRBJ1-3 | TRBD1
CASGSSSGWGDTQYF | TGTGCCAGCGGCTCCTCAAGCGGGTGGGGAGATACGCAGTATTTT | TRBV28 | . | TRBJ2-3 | .
CASSISIRNEYQETQYF | TGTGCCAGTAGTATTAGTATCCGGAATGAGTACCAAGAGACCCAGTACTTC | TRBV19 | . | TRBJ2-5 | .
CASSYAGTRGYTF | TGCGCCAGCAGCTATGCCGGGACAAGGGGCTACACCTTC | TRBV5-1 | . | TRBJ1-2 | .
CASSVRRELYEQYF | TGTGCCAGCAGCGTCCGGAGGGAGCTCTACGAGCAGTACTTC | TRBV2 | once | TRBJ2-7 | .
CASSGYNYGYTF | TGTGCCAGCAGTGGGTATAACTATGGCTACACCTTC | TRBV9 | few | TRBJ1-2 | .
CASSLVGQLSSGANVLTF | TGTGCCAGCAGCTTGGTAGGGCAGTTGAGCTCTGGGGCCAACGTCCTGACTTTC | TRBV5-4 | . | TRBJ2-6 | .
CASSPETRGNTDTQYF | TGTGCCAGCTCACCAGAAACTAGAGGTAACACAGATACGCAGTATTTT | TRBV18 | . | TRBJ2-3 | .
CASSVARITDTQYF | TGTGCCAGCAGCGTAGCTCGTATCACAGATACGCAGTATTTT | TRBV9 | . | TRBJ2-3 | .
CASSSCGPGLDIETQYF | TGTGCCAGCAGCAGCTGCGGGCCCGGTTTGGATATCGAGACCCAGTACTTC | TRBV5-7 | . | TRBJ2-5 | .
CASSEGLFFQPQHF | TGTGCCAGCAGTGAAGGATTATTCTTCCAGCCCCAGCATTTT | TRBV2 | few | TRBJ1-5 | .
CAWTRTGNQPQHF | TGTGCCTGGACCAGGACGGGGAATCAGCCCCAGCATTTT | TRBV30 | . | TRBJ1-5 | .
CASSSGLAGYNEQFF | TGTGCCAGCAGTTCGGGACTAGCGGGATACAATGAGCAGTTCTTC | TRBV9 | . | TRBJ2-1 | TRBD2
CASSASWGSGVPAQETQYF | TGTGCCAGTAGTGCAAGCTGGGGGTCGGGAGTCCCCGCCCAAGAGACCCAGTACTTC | TRBV19 | . | TRBJ2-5 | .